This T cell receptor beta chain originates from a study of blood T cells in healthy people across ages. Notes on the study in general: Diversity of TCR beta per million T cells declined in a roughly linear way with age.

V was clipped by 4 bases and J by 0 bases, with 3 bases between them. Germline V gene data show CDR1 as MGHDK and CDR2 as SYGVNS. The CDR3 spans 13 residues. It was with a sample-barcoded 5' primer and a J-beta primer mix that a second PCR of roughly 7 to 11 cycles was run. The study obtained at least 2.5 million CDR3-containing paired-end reads from every sample. TCRdb re-called the 5' RACE reads with MiXCR, one entry per CDR3 protein. The sample includes roughly 410,000 distinct CDR3 sequences, over 45% of them seen just once. Notes on this clonotype: What it binds is not known.

The gene calls are TRBV25-1 and TRBJ2-2, with D hard to call. Input material: blood. The TCR comes from a man between 60 and 70 years old in good health. The CDR3 here is CASSVPNTGELFF. In DNA form, the CDR3 reads TGTGCCAGCAGTGTACCGAACACCGGGGAGCTGTTTTTT.